This T cell receptor (beta chain) was observed in a study of T cells after posttransplantation cyclophosphamide. Whole-study findings and limits: TRB clonality was highly associated with recipient CMV seropositivity and reactivation. Blood and skin or GI T cell repertoires showed limited TRB overlap. Later post-transplant blood repertoires were often dominated by donor CD8+ memory clones.

This clone was seen at least ten times. As yet, its antigen is unknown. Clones were read by immunoSEQ multiplex PCR, and TCRdb kept only the in-frame ones, dropping some. The sample includes 25,000 to 30,000 clones, none of them occurring once. Peripheral blood was collected from the related graft donor on the marrow donation day. Deletions cut 5 bases from V and 0 bases from J, with 14 bases between. The CDR3 consists of 16 residues. Germline CDR1 and CDR2: LGHNA and YNFKEQ. The chain is built from TRBV4-2 and TRBJ1-5, with D perhaps TRBD1 (6 bases). Input material: PBMCs. The TCR originated in a man between 45 and 60 years old in good health, CMV-negative, and a related stem cell transplant donor. The CDR3 DNA reads as TGTGCCAGCAGCTCCACGACAGGACATAGCAATCAGCCCCAGCATTTT. Its protein product is CASSSTTGHSNQPQHF.